This T cell receptor beta chain was retrieved from a study of CD8 T cells in ankylosing spondylitis. Whole-study findings and limits: Roughly eight highly homologous variants formed a TCR beta motif that appeared characteristic of ankylosing spondylitis blood. Earlier studies detected some motif variants in reactive arthritis synovial fluid and blood.

TCRdb passed the 5' RACE reads through MiXCR, listing each CDR3 protein once. The sample has roughly 370,000 distinct CDR3 sequences; approximately 20% are singletons. This clonotype was picked up a small number of times. Its target is not known. Trimming pared 3 bases from V and 9 bases from J, leaving 9 bases between. CDR1 and CDR2 from the germline V gene are MNHEY and SMNVEV (reference sequence). The CDR3 is made up of 12 amino acids. V gene TRBV27 combines with J gene TRBJ2-1; D remains ambiguous. The sequencing input was blood, either unsorted or a sorted T cell fraction (not recorded which). This receptor was taken from a male donor with ankylosing spondylitis. The CDR3 sequence: CASSLAYGEQFF. The CDR3 bases are TGTGCCAGCAGTTTGGCTTACGGTGAGCAGTTCTTC.